Shown below are 32 T cell receptor beta chains from a single sample sequenced in a study of T cells in Graves' hyperthyroidism and ophthalmopathy. There were TCR beta CDR3 regions amplified from RNA transcripts. The HTBI primer set drove a first-round RT-PCR of the TCR CDR3. TCRdb passed the multiplex PCR reads through MiXCR, listing each CDR3 protein once. The table lists hundreds of thousands of distinct CDR3 sequences, about 14% of them singletons. Input material: blood. The receptor source for this set is a woman between 50 and 59 years old with Graves' ophthalmopathy.

This clonotype was seen more than once but under ten times. V usage is TRBV7-9 and J usage is TRBJ2-3; no definite D call. The CDR3 sequence is 14 residues long. Germline CDR1 and CDR2: SEHNR and FQNEAQ (reference sequence). V was pared by 2 bases and J by 2 bases, with 8 bases between. CDR3 nucleotides: TGTGCCAGCAGCTTAAACCAGTTCACAGATACGCAGTATTTT. This encodes CASSLNQFTDTQYF.

This clonotype came up a few times. The chain uses TRBV4-3 and TRBJ2-3; D gene unclear. Germline CDR1 and CDR2: LGHNA and YSLEER. With 3 bases removed from V and 1 base from J, the gap between germline ends came to 11 bases. The CDR3 is 15 amino acids. The CDR3, as DNA: TGCGCCAGCAGCCAGAGTCCGGCTGGCACAGATACGCAGTATTTT. Translated, it gives CASSQSPAGTDTQYF.

This clonotype occurred many times. The chain has TRBV27 and TRBJ2-7; 8 bases line up with TRBD1. With V trimmed by 6 bases and J by 0 bases, 4 bases remained unmatched. The CDR3 extends over 14 amino acids. Germline values: CDR1 MNHEY, CDR2 SMNVEV (reference sequence). CDR3 amino acids: CASSGTGASYEQYF. In nucleotides, the CDR3 is TGTGCCAGCAGCGGGACAGGAGCCTCCTACGAGCAGTACTTC.

This clonotype was recorded at least ten times. This chain uses TRBV27 with TRBJ1-5; D ambiguous. The germline V gene has CDR1 MNHEY and CDR2 SMNVEV (reference sequence). There are 15 residues in the CDR3. Trimming pared 3 bases from V and 3 bases from J, leaving 12 bases between. DNA of the CDR3: TGTGCCAGCAGTTTGTACGGGTCCTCCAATCAGCCCCAGCATTTT. Its protein product is CASSLYGSSNQPQHF.

This chain links TRBV20-1 with TRBJ1-6, with D possibly TRBD1 on 5 matching bases. The germline V and J ends were trimmed by 1 base and 7 bases, with 11 bases remaining between them. The length of the CDR3 is 14 residues. Germline CDR1 DFQATT, CDR2 SNEGSKA (reference sequence). CDR3 DNA: TGCAGTGCTAGAGTAAGGGGCCTGAATTCACCCCTCCACTTT. As protein: CSARVRGLNSPLHF.

This clonotype has a count of ten or more. The chain recombines TRBV7-2 with TRBJ1-3; no clear D gene. The CDR3 consists of 15 residues. V lost 1 base to trimming and J lost 0 bases, with 7 bases between them. Germline V lookup: CDR1 SGHTA, CDR2 FQGNSA. The CDR3 spells CASSLVRDSGNTIYF. CDR3 in DNA: TGTGCCAGCAGCTTAGTACGGGACTCTGGAAACACCATATATTTT.

In its sample, this clonotype was seen many times. This rearrangement joins TRBV29-1 to TRBJ1-1; 9 bases align to TRBD1. The CDR3 has 12 amino acids. CDR1 and CDR2 (germline): SQVTM, ANQGSEA. The V gene end was trimmed by 8 bases and the J gene end by 4 bases; junction bases not matched to a gene: 5. CDR3 sequence reads: CSLRTGVTEAFF. The CDR3 nucleotides are TGCAGCTTAAGGACAGGGGTCACTGAAGCTTTCTTT. Combining the CDR3 with reference TRBV29-1 and TRBJ1-1 gives the whole variable domain SAVISQKPSRDICQRGTSLTIQCQVDSQVTMMFWYRQQPGQSLTLIATANQGSEATYESGFVIDKFPISRPNLTFSTLTVSNMSPEDSSIYLCSLRTGVTEAFFGQGTRLTVV.

The chain combines TRBV30 with TRBJ1-2; maybe TRBD1 (5 bases). Germline values: CDR1 GTSNPN, CDR2 SVGIG (reference sequence). The CDR3 is made up of 15 amino acids. V shed 0 bases and J shed 2 bases, with 13 bases lying between them. The CDR3 region is CAWSVRGRANYGYTF. CDR3 DNA: TGTGCCTGGAGTGTTAGGGGCAGGGCGAACTATGGCTACACCTTC. Variable domain in full (rest from reference TRBV30 and TRBJ1-2): SQTIHQWPATLVQPVGSPLSLECTVEGTSNPNLYWYRQAAGRGLQLLFYSVGIGQISSEVPQNLSASRPQDRQFILSSKKLLLSDSGFYLCAWSVRGRANYGYTFGSGTRLTVV.

This clonotype was seen at least ten times. J is TRBJ1-1 and V is TRBV5-5; 7 bases line up with TRBD1. Germline CDR1 SGHKS, CDR2 YYEKEE (reference sequence). After removal of 4 bases from V and 5 bases from J, the junction contained 8 bases not matched to a gene. CDR3 length: 14 amino acids. CDR3 sequence reads: CASSRQGGGTEAFF. Written as DNA, the CDR3 is TGTGCCAGCAGCCGACAGGGCGGGGGGACTGAAGCTTTCTTT.

The rearrangement joins TRBV28 to TRBJ2-7; 9 bases agree with TRBD1. J gave up 2 bases and V 6 bases, and 11 bases lay outside the gene matches. In germline, CDR1 is MDHEN, CDR2 SYDVKM. The length of the CDR3 is 16 residues. This chain's CDR3 is CASSYPIRDRAYEQYF. The CDR3 coding sequence is TGTGCCAGCAGCTATCCCATCCGGGACAGGGCCTACGAGCAGTACTTC.

There are many counts of this clonotype. This chain uses TRBV20-1 with TRBJ1-1; the D gene is possibly TRBD1 (5 bases). CDR1 and CDR2 from the germline V gene are DFQATT and SNEGSKA (reference sequence). This CDR3 contains 11 residues. With 1 base removed from V and 12 bases from J, the gap between germline ends came to 12 bases. The CDR3 DNA reads TGCAGTGCTAGAGTAGCAGGGTTATCTTTCTTT. Its translation is CSARVAGLSFF.

This clonotype was seen a handful of times. V usage is TRBV4-3 and J usage is TRBJ2-4, with 8 positions matching TRBD2. The CDR3 runs to 20 residues. Germline CDR1 LGHNA, CDR2 YSLEER. With V trimmed by 3 bases and J by 3 bases, 19 bases remained unmatched. CDR3 region: CASSQYQLAEHRMGKNIQYF. CDR3 bases: TGCGCCAGCAGCCAGTATCAACTAGCGGAACATCGTATGGGCAAAAACATTCAGTACTTC.

This clonotype was seen a handful of times. This chain connects TRBV7-9 to TRBJ1-1; weak D call: TRBD1 (5 bases). Trimming removed 1 base from V and 1 base from J, with 10 bases in between. The germline V gene encodes CDR1 SEHNR and CDR2 FQNEAQ (reference sequence). The CDR3 totals 15 residues. CDR3 protein: CASSLVGAQNTEAFF. The CDR3 DNA follows: TGTGCCAGCAGCTTAGTTGGGGCCCAGAACACTGAAGCTTTCTTT. The full variable domain, in which reference TRBV7-9 and TRBJ1-1 provide the parts outside the CDR3, is DTGVSQNPRHKITKRGQNVTFRCDPISEHNRLYWYRQTLGQGPEFLTYFQNEAQLEKSRLLSDRFSAERPKGSFSTLEIQRTEQGDSAMYLCASSLVGAQNTEAFFGQGTRLTVV.

This clonotype came up many times. This chain links TRBV30 with TRBJ2-1; D may be TRBD2 (6 bases). Germline-derived CDR1 and CDR2 are GTSNPN and SVGIG (reference sequence). The V end was cut by 0 bases, the J end by 14 bases, with 11 bases between. This CDR3 has 11 amino acids. CDR3 amino acids: CAWSVGGPEFF. The CDR3 region has the DNA TGTGCCTGGAGTGTAGGAGGGCCAGAGTTCTTC.

This clonotype was seen at least ten times. The chain is built from TRBV12-3 or TRBV12-4 and TRBJ2-4, with D perhaps matching TRBD1 or TRBD2 (5 bases each). The V gene lost 4 bases and the J gene lost 2 bases, with 12 bases spanning the gap. The CDR3 is 15 residues long. The CDR3 DNA reads as TGTGCCAGCAGTTATCTGGGGGAGTCCAAAAACATTCAGTACTTC. It specifies CASSYLGESKNIQYF.

The chain uses TRBV18 and TRBJ2-2; weak D call: TRBD2 (5 bases). The V end lost 5 bases, the J end lost 6 bases, and 28 bases lay between the germline ends. The CDR3 contains 19 residues. CDR1 KGHSH and CDR2 LQKENI come from the germline V gene. This CDR3 reads CASSSWPLLERGSAGELFF. Here the CDR3 DNA reads TGTGCCAGCTCATCCTGGCCCTTACTAGAGAGAGGGTCCGCCGGGGAGCTGTTTTTT.

V is TRBV6-6 and J is TRBJ2-3; D possibly corresponds to TRBD2 (6 bases). Germline V lookup: CDR1 MNHNY, CDR2 SVGAGI (reference sequence). V was cut by 2 bases and J by 8 bases, with 11 bases left in between. The CDR3 runs 13 residues. The CDR3 region has the DNA TGTGCCAGCAGTTACCCCGGCGGGGCTACGCAGTATTTT. Its protein is CASSYPGGATQYF.

This clonotype was seen a few times. The chain is built from TRBV15 and TRBJ2-1; D may be TRBD2 (6 bases). Trimming removed 0 bases at V and 0 bases at J, with 12 bases between. CDR3 size: 17 residues. CDR1 and CDR2 (germline): LNHNV, YYDKDF (reference sequence). The CDR3 spells CATSRDLAPSSYNEQFF. Written as DNA, the CDR3 is TGTGCCACCAGCAGAGATCTAGCGCCCAGCTCCTACAATGAGCAGTTCTTC.

The chain couples TRBV29-1 to TRBJ2-1; D gene ambiguous. Germline V gives CDR1 SQVTM, CDR2 ANQGSEA. The CDR3 length is 13 residues. Trimming stripped 3 bases from V and 9 bases from J, with 15 bases between. This chain's CDR3 is CSVDKGYSGEQFF. In DNA, the CDR3 is TGCAGCGTTGATAAGGGTTACAGTGGTGAGCAGTTCTTC.

This clonotype was counted at least ten times. The chain carries TRBV28 and TRBJ2-1; 7 positions match TRBD1. The CDR3 extends over 16 amino acids. V shed 6 bases, J shed 4 bases, and the junction held 12 bases outside the gene matches. Germline V gene data show CDR1 as MDHEN and CDR2 as SYDVKM. CDR3 sequence (DNA): TGTGCCAGCAGGTACCAGGGGGAGTCCCTTTACAATGAGCAGTTCTTC. Amino acid sequence: CASRYQGESLYNEQFF.

This clonotype was detected many times. The V gene is TRBV5-5, the J gene TRBJ1-6; D might be TRBD1 (6 bases). The CDR3 contains 14 residues. Germline V gene lookup returns CDR1 SGHKS and CDR2 YYEKEE (reference sequence). V was shortened by 5 bases and J by 5 bases, with 11 bases between the two germline ends. The CDR3 is CASRAGHHNSPLHF. In DNA, the CDR3 is TGTGCCAGCAGGGCGGGACACCATAATTCACCCCTCCACTTT.

V is TRBV6-6 and J is TRBJ2-2; TRBD2 agrees at 7 bases. The CDR3 consists of 17 residues. With V trimmed by 2 bases and J by 2 bases, 8 bases remained unmatched. The V gene's germline CDR1 is MNHNY and CDR2 SVGAGI (reference sequence). The CDR3 sequence is CASSYPVGGRNTGELFF. DNA of the CDR3: TGTGCCAGCAGTTACCCGGTTGGCGGGAGAAACACCGGGGAGCTGTTTTTT.

This clonotype was counted between two and nine times. The rearrangement joins TRBV3-1 to TRBJ1-4; D perhaps matches TRBD1 (5 bases). Germline V lookup: CDR1 LGHDT, CDR2 YNNKEL (reference sequence). V lost 3 bases and J lost 6, with 17 bases in between. The CDR3 has 16 residues. The CDR3 DNA sequence: TGTGCCAGCAGCCACAGAGGGAGGGGCCGGGATGAAAAACTGTTTTTT. Its protein is CASSHRGRGRDEKLFF.

This clonotype was seen ten or more times. The chain recombines TRBV12-3 or TRBV12-4 with TRBJ2-7, with 9 positions matching TRBD1. V lost 6 bases to trimming and J lost 2 bases; unmatched junction nucleotides: 5. This CDR3 is 14 amino acids long. CDR3 protein: CASSDRGDTYEQYF. CDR3 DNA sequence: TGTGCCAGCAGCGACAGGGGGGATACCTACGAGCAGTACTTC.

This clonotype occurred many times. V and J are TRBV12-5 and TRBJ1-5; D gene unclear. Germline V lookup: CDR1 LGHNT, CDR2 FRNRAP. The CDR3 runs to 15 residues. V was clipped by 5 bases and J by 0 bases, with 11 bases between them. The CDR3: CASGPPTHSNQPQHF. The CDR3 bases are TGTGCTAGTGGTCCACCGACACATAGCAATCAGCCCCAGCATTTT.

A word on this clonotype: A much bigger clone sits one base away, suggesting this may be a read error. The chain carries TRBV9 and TRBJ2-1, with 9 nucleotides matching TRBD2. V shed 0 bases, J shed 10 bases, and the junction held 8 bases outside the gene matches. Germline-derived CDR1 and CDR2 are SGDLS and YYNGEE. The CDR3 runs 15 residues. CDR3 nucleotides: TGTGCCAGCAGCGTAGAGGCGGGAGGGCACGACGAGCAGTTCTTC. Translation: CASSVEAGGHDEQFF.

In its sample, this clonotype was seen a few times. The chain employs TRBV25-1 and TRBJ1-2, with 7 bases that match TRBD1. J gave up 3 bases and V 3 bases, and 10 bases lay outside the gene matches. The CDR3 is made up of 16 amino acids. Germline V CDR1 and CDR2: MGHDK, SYGVNS. The CDR3 bases are TGTGCCAGCAGTGATTCCCCCGCGACAGGGCACTATGGCTACACCTTC. Translating gives CASSDSPATGHYGYTF.

The chain joins TRBV5-1 to TRBJ1-1; a weak D match, TRBD1 (5 bases). The CDR3 sequence is 14 residues long. V was trimmed by 4 bases and J by 1 base, leaving 11 bases between them. Germline V gives CDR1 SGHRS, CDR2 YFSETQ. In nucleotides, the CDR3 is TGCGCCAGCAGCGAGGGACCGGGGAACACTGAAGCTTTCTTT. It specifies CASSEGPGNTEAFF.

The chain employs TRBV28 and TRBJ1-6; D might be TRBD1 (5 bases). Trimming stripped 5 bases from V and 9 bases from J, with 23 bases between. The germline gives CDR1 MDHEN, CDR2 SYDVKM. The CDR3 loop spans 17 amino acids. CDR3 loop: CASSILSIGTWLSPLHF. As DNA, the CDR3 is TGTGCCAGCAGTATACTTTCGATCGGGACTTGGCTTTCACCCCTCCACTTT.

J is TRBJ2-7 and V is TRBV5-8; TRBD1 aligns across 9 bases. CDR3 size: 15 residues. J gave up 6 bases and V 4 bases, and 11 bases lay outside the gene matches. Germline CDR1 and CDR2: SGHTS and YDEGEE. For the CDR3, the DNA is TGTGCCAGCAGCCCTCCGGGACAGGGTTATGTCGAGCAGTACTTC. It codes for CASSPPGQGYVEQYF.

This clonotype was observed at least ten times. The CDR3 region has the DNA TGTGCCAGCAGCTTGCAGGTAGTAGAGCCCCAGCATTTT. Amino acids: CASSLQVVEPQHF. This chain connects TRBV7-2 to TRBJ1-5; no reliable D call. This CDR3 comprises 13 residues. The V gene's germline CDR1 is SGHTA and CDR2 FQGNSA. Between the trimmed V and J ends, which lost 3 bases and 8 bases, there was a span of 11 bases.

This clonotype was detected only a few times. The chain joins TRBV6-2 or TRBV6-3 to TRBJ1-5; D possibly corresponds to TRBD1 (6 bases). V lost 6 bases to trimming and J lost 2 bases, with 17 bases between them. The CDR3 length is 16 residues. Germline CDR1 is MNHEY and CDR2 is SVGEGT. Written as DNA, the CDR3 is TGTGCCAGCAGGGAGCCGACAGGTTGGGGCAATCAGCCCCAGCATTTT. Amino acid sequence: CASREPTGWGNQPQHF.